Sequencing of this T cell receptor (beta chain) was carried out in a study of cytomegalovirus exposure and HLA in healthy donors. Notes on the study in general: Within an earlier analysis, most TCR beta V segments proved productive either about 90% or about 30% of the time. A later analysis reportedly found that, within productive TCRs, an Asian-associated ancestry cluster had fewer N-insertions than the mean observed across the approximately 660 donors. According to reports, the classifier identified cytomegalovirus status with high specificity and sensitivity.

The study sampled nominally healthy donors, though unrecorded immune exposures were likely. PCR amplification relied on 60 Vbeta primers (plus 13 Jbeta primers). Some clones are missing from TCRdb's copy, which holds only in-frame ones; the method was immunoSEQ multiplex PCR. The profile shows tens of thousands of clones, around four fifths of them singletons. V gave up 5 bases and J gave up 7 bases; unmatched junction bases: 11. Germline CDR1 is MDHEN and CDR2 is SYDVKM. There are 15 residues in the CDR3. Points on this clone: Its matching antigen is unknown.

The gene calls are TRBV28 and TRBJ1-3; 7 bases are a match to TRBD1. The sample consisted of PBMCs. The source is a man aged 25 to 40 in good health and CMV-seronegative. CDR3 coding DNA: TGTGCCAGCAGTACTAACACTCACAGGGGTAACACCATATATTTT. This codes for CASSTNTHRGNTIYF.